This paragraph reports one TCR beta chain. Its antigen target is currently unknown. The input lacks base qualities; no much larger clone sits a single base away. The immunoSEQ Assay, a bias-controlled multiplex PCR, was used to amplify TCRbeta CDR3 regions from genomic DNA. The paper's data handling went like this. Nucleated cell counts per sample were estimated from amplification of reference gene primers within the assay. To quantify the absolute abundance of each unique TCRbeta CDR3 rearrangement, sequence reads were collapsed and filtered. For each sample, productive Simpson clonality was calculated by taking the square root of Simpson's diversity index across productive rearrangements. Not all clones reach the TCRdb copy of this immuneACCESS table, which keeps in-frame sequences only. Checked studies attribute under half of the gap to unresolved V genes and leave the rest unexplained. V and J calls plus clone size are reproduced from that table; the DNA served to infer D and trimming. The sample yields about 110,000 clones; around nine tenths were counted once. The ten largest clones take up almost 4.5% of the sample.

The collaborating institutions used their own protocols to collect whole blood in K2EDTA tubes. For TCRbeta analysis, collaborator samples were shipped as frozen whole blood, as isolated PBMCs, or as DNA extracted from either sample type. This sample stems from a study of blood T cell repertoires in COVID-19 (dated by TCRdb to about 2020). General notes on the study: Collaborator samples came from the United States, Italy and Spain and covered acute and convalescent phases of COVID-19. The material from the prospective study consisted of cDNA or gDNA derived from T cells, B-cell-depleted T cells, or PBMCs. Deeply sampled blood TCRbeta repertoires from subjects exposed to, actively infected with, or recovered from COVID-19 were included in the dataset. A freely available public database, intended as a resource for researchers studying the immune response to SARS-CoV-2, is where the repertoires were released. Samples came from the ongoing ImmuneRACE study (first 160 participants) plus 1,254 subjects from 6 global collaborators. Sample metadata almost always included a de-identified subject ID, COVID-19 status, age in years and sex. Where available, HLA class I and class II types were taken from metadata supplied by the sample provider and were not determined by assay-based typing. Paper-wide results and their limitations: How much clinical and demographic metadata was included differed by source and by participant, and the metadata was provided uncurated.

The sequenced sample consisted of peripheral blood. The sequence was collected from a man in his forties with acute or convalescent COVID-19.

The CDR3 is CAWSVPPPRRSTDTQYF. The DNA sequence is given as TGTGCCTGGAGTGTACCCCCCCCCAGGAGGAGCACAGATACGCAGTATTTT. The sequence is built from TRBV30 and TRBJ2-3, and the D gene may be TRBD2, 5 bases matching. From the cysteine up to the phenylalanine, the CDR3 has a length of 17 residues. Only the CDR3 DNA is retained, 51 bases long and in frame from the first base. The CDR1 and CDR2 encoded by the germline V gene (reference sequence) are GTSNPN and SVGIG. The germline ends are 16 bases apart after V is trimmed by 0 bases and J by 0 bases.